A selection of T cell receptor beta chains follows, all from one sample in a study of blood T cell repertoires in COVID-19. Profiled with immunoSEQ multiplex PCR; TCRdb holds only in-frame clones, not every one. The profile covers more than 75,000 clones, with 85% to 90% appearing a single time and about 14% taken by the ten largest. Sequences were obtained from peripheral blood. These receptors all come from a woman between 65 and 79 years old with acute or convalescent COVID-19. Both conserved end residues are part of each CDR3. Each record gives: J gene, D gene, V gene, clone size, CDR3 DNA, CDR3 protein. The D gene is left open where the match is weak. The size of a clone is reported for some rows only, either as once, few or many, or as a class for expanded clones.

>TRBJ2-3|-|TRBV10-2|-
TGCGCCAGCAGTGAGTTTGTATTTGGGGGCGGCACAGATACGCAGTATTTT
CASSEFVFGGGTDTQYF
>TRBJ1-1|TRBD1|TRBV5-6|-
TGTGCCAGCACCCGGTTAGGGACAGCGGACACTGAAGCTTTCTTT
CASTRLGTADTEAFF
>TRBJ2-2|TRBD1|TRBV11-1|-
TGTGCCAGCAGCTTAAGACAGGGATTTTACACCGGGGAGCTGTTTTTT
CASSLRQGFYTGELFF
>TRBJ1-5|TRBD1|TRBV6-2/TRBV6-3|-
TGTGCCAGCAGTTACTATGGGACAGCCAATCAGCCCCAGCATTTT
CASSYYGTANQPQHF
>TRBJ2-1|TRBD2|TRBV11-2|-
TGTGCCAGCAGCCTAGCGGGCGGGGGACTAATATACTACAATGAGCAGTTCTTC
CASSLAGGGLIYYNEQFF
>TRBJ2-5|-|TRBV20-1|-
TGCAGTGCTAGTCGACCAGGGGAGACCCAGTACTTC
CSASRPGETQYF
>TRBJ2-4|TRBD2|TRBV14|-
TGTGCCAGCAGCCAAGGCTGGACTAGCGGGGGAGGCAAAAACATTCAGTACTTC
CASSQGWTSGGGKNIQYF
>TRBJ1-5|-|TRBV4-1|-
TGCGCCAGCAGCCGAGGAGGGAGGGGCGACCAGCCCCAGCATTTT
CASSRGGRGDQPQHF
>TRBJ2-3|TRBD2|TRBV20-1|-
TGCAGTGCTAGTAAGTCCGCTAGCGGGGGGGCCGCGGATACGCAGTATTTT
CSASKSASGGAADTQYF
>TRBJ2-2|-|TRBV2|-
TGTGCCAGCAGTGAAGTAGACAGAACCAGAGCTTTTCACGGGGAGCTGTTTTTT
CASSEVDRTRAFHGELFF
>TRBJ1-5|-|TRBV10-3|-
TGTGCCATCAACCCCAGTAATAGCAATCAGCCCCAGCATTTT
CAINPSNSNQPQHF
>TRBJ2-3|TRBD2|TRBV28|-
TGTGCCAGCGTCGGACTAGCGGGGGGCACAGATACGCAGTATTTT
CASVGLAGGTDTQYF
>TRBJ2-3|TRBD2|TRBV7-6|-
TGTGCCAGCAGCTCTAGCGGCCCCACAGATACGCAGTATTTT
CASSSSGPTDTQYF
>TRBJ1-1|-|TRBV5-1|-
TGCGCCAGCAGCCACGACTTCGGACAGAGCGAAGCTTTCTTT
CASSHDFGQSEAFF
>TRBJ1-5|TRBD1|TRBV6-5|-
TGTGCCAGCAGTAATCCTGGTCAGGGGGGTCCGCATTTT
CASSNPGQGGPHF
>TRBJ2-1|TRBD1|TRBV7-9|-
TGTGCCAGCAGCTTAGCGCGACAGGGGAGCAATGAGCAGTTCTTC
CASSLARQGSNEQFF
>TRBJ2-2|-|TRBV18|-
TGTGCCAGCTCACCTTACTCGGGGTACACCGGGGAGCTGTTTTTT
CASSPYSGYTGELFF
>TRBJ1-1|-|TRBV9|-
TGTGCCAGCAGCGCAGGGTTTAACATGAACACTGAAGCTTTCTTT
CASSAGFNMNTEAFF
>TRBJ2-5|-|TRBV27|-
TGTGCCAGCAGTTTAAGTATTTCAGGGGAAGAGACCCAGTACTTC
CASSLSISGEETQYF
>TRBJ1-5|-|TRBV4-3|once
TGCGCCAGCAGCCAAGATTTTGGAGCTAGTAATCAGCCCCAGCATTTT
CASSQDFGASNQPQHF
>TRBJ1-2|-|TRBV11-3|-
TGTGCCAGCAGCAAAGAGGGCAGGGAGGGGGACTATGGCTACACCTTC
CASSKEGREGDYGYTF
>TRBJ2-3|-|TRBV11-2|-
TGTGCCAGCAGCCGTGGAGCCACAGATACGCAGTATTTT
CASSRGATDTQYF
>TRBJ1-3|-|TRBV6-5|-
TGTGCCAGCAGTCCCTGGATTCAGGGTTATAGTACCATATATTTT
CASSPWIQGYSTIYF
>TRBJ1-2|-|TRBV6-1|-
TGTGCCAGCAGTGAACGGGGCTACACCTTC
CASSERGYTF
>TRBJ1-5|-|TRBV27|-
TGTGCCAGCAGTTTTCTAGGGGATCAGCCCCAGCATTTT
CASSFLGDQPQHF
>TRBJ1-2|-|TRBV5-4|-
TGTGCCAGCAGCTTGCTAGGGGGAAAACTCTATGGCTACACCTTC
CASSLLGGKLYGYTF
>TRBJ1-5|TRBD1|TRBV25-1|-
TGTGCCAGCAGTGAGACAGGGGCGGGTCAGCCCCAGCATTTT
CASSETGAGQPQHF
>TRBJ2-3|TRBD1|TRBV6-5|-
TGTGCCAGCAGTTTTACAGGGGCTAGGGCAGATACGCAGTATTTT
CASSFTGARADTQYF
>TRBJ1-6|-|TRBV6-6|-
TGTGCCAGCAGCCAGGAAAACCATTCACCCCTCCACTTT
CASSQENHSPLHF
>TRBJ2-5|TRBD2|TRBV6-5|-
TGTGCCAGCAGCCGACTAGCGGGAGACCAAGAGACCCAGTACTTC
CASSRLAGDQETQYF
>TRBJ2-1|-|TRBV4-3|-
TGCGCCAGCAGCCAAGATTGGACAAACAATGAGCAGTTCTTC
CASSQDWTNNEQFF
>TRBJ2-2|TRBD2|TRBV7-6|-
TGTGCCAGCAGCTTACTCCTAGCGGGAGGCCACAACACCGGGGAGCTGTTTTTT
CASSLLLAGGHNTGELFF
>TRBJ2-6|-|TRBV27|-
TGTGCCAGCAGTTTCCTGGGAGCTGGGGCCAACGTCCTGACTTTC
CASSFLGAGANVLTF
>TRBJ1-1|-|TRBV5-1|-
TGCGCCAGCAGCTTGTGGAGCCGTGAACCGCGACAAGCTTTCTTT
CASSLWSREPRQAFF
>TRBJ2-2|TRBD2|TRBV3-1/TRBV3-2|-
TGTGCCAGCATGACTAGCGGGGGGCCCACCGGGGAGCTGTTTTTT
CASMTSGGPTGELFF
>TRBJ1-4|-|TRBV9|-
TGTGCCAGCAGCGTAGGCGGGGGGGCTGAAAAACTGTTTTTT
CASSVGGGAEKLFF
>TRBJ2-3|-|TRBV5-6|-
TGTGCCAGCACCTTTATCCTAGGAGGGGTCGGGGGCACAGATACGCAGTATTTT
CASTFILGGVGGTDTQYF
>TRBJ1-1|TRBD1|TRBV2|-
TGTGCCAGCAGCACGCGGACAGGGACTGTGAACACTGAAGCTTTCTTT
CASSTRTGTVNTEAFF
>TRBJ2-1|-|TRBV7-2|few
TGTGCCAGCAGCTTAGCTAGAGGGACATACAATGAGCAGTTCTTC
CASSLARGTYNEQFF
>TRBJ1-1|TRBD1|TRBV28|-
TGTGCCAGCAGCTCGCGACAGGGGCGCGGATCTGAAGCTTTCTTT
CASSSRQGRGSEAFF
>TRBJ2-5|TRBD2|TRBV24-1|-
TGTGCCACCAGTGATTTTGGACTAGCGAGCCAAGAGACCCAGTACTTC
CATSDFGLASQETQYF
>TRBJ2-3|-|TRBV1|-
TGCACCAGCAGCCAGGGGACTAGCGGGGGATCAGGAGATACGCAGTATTTT
CTSSQGTSGGSGDTQYF
>TRBJ2-4|TRBD2|TRBV14|-
TGTGCCAGCAGCCGCACCCTGGCTAGCGGGAGGCTTTCCCAAGCCAAAAACATTCAGTACTTC
CASSRTLASGRLSQAKNIQYF
>TRBJ1-1|TRBD1|TRBV5-1|-
TGCGCCAGCAGCACCGGGACAGGGGGCTTCGACACTGAAGCTTTCTTT
CASSTGTGGFDTEAFF
>TRBJ1-3|-|TRBV11-3|-
TGTGCCAGCAGCTTGATTGCGGGTGTCGCTGGAAACACCATATATTTT
CASSLIAGVAGNTIYF
>TRBJ2-2|TRBD2|TRBV27|-
TGTGCCAGCAGTTCCCATACTAGCGGGGACACCGGGGAGCTGTTTTTT
CASSSHTSGDTGELFF